The rows below give T cell receptor beta chains drawn from one sample of a study of T-cell memory formation after mild COVID-19. TCRdb processed the 5' RACE reads anew with MiXCR; each CDR3 protein has one entry. Among roughly 220,000 distinct CDR3 sequences listed, over 9% were seen once. What was sequenced was PBMCs or a T cell subset sorted from them (not recorded which). The receptors here all came from a man between 18 and 35 years old who had mild COVID-19 (a few samples of this study predate the infection). Cell type and time point are not known. The CDR3 runs from the conserved cysteine through the conserved F or W. D genes are given only for firm matches. Only part of the rows carry a size: once, few, many, or a class if the clone is expanded.

few	TRBV7-2	TRBD2	TRBJ2-5	CASRTSGGQETQYF	TGTGCCAGCAGGACTAGCGGGGGCCAAGAGACCCAGTACTTC
NA	TRBV5-1	TRBD2	TRBJ2-3	CASSRGLAADKQYF	TGCGCCAGCAGCCGGGGACTAGCGGCAGATAAGCAGTATTTT
NA	TRBV6-5	NA	TRBJ1-1	CASSYAAPGAEDTEAFF	TGTGCCAGCAGTTACGCAGCGCCAGGGGCTGAAGACACTGAAGCTTTCTTT
NA	TRBV5-1	NA	TRBJ2-1	CASSLEGIPYNEQFF	TGCGCCAGCAGCTTGGAAGGTATCCCCTACAATGAGCAGTTCTTC
NA	TRBV12-3/TRBV12-4	NA	TRBJ1-1	CASRPREGSWNTEAFF	TGTGCCAGCCGCCCCCGAGAGGGGAGCTGGAACACTGAAGCTTTCTTT
few	TRBV20-1	NA	TRBJ1-1	CSAPRLGRDTEAFF	TGCAGTGCTCCACGTCTTGGGCGTGACACTGAAGCTTTCTTT
NA	TRBV24-1	NA	TRBJ2-3	CATSGRRGYTDTQYF	TGTGCCACCAGCGGGCGAAGGGGGTACACAGATACGCAGTATTTT
NA	TRBV18	NA	TRBJ2-7	CASSPLAPGPGEDEQYF	TGTGCCAGCTCACCCCTCGCACCGGGCCCCGGCGAAGACGAGCAGTACTTC
NA	TRBV12-3/TRBV12-4	NA	TRBJ2-1	CASSSRAQARLEQFF	TGTGCCAGCAGTTCCAGGGCCCAGGCCCGGTTAGAGCAGTTCTTC
many	TRBV7-8	TRBD1	TRBJ2-5	CASSLGQGSGTQYF	TGTGCCAGCAGCTTAGGACAGGGGTCAGGGACCCAGTACTTC
NA	TRBV20-1	NA	TRBJ2-2	CSANRPGNGELFF	TGCAGTGCTAATCGTCCGGGGAACGGGGAGCTGTTTTTT
many	TRBV4-3	TRBD1	TRBJ2-5	CASSQSQGYQETQYF	TGCGCCAGCAGCCAATCACAGGGGTACCAAGAGACCCAGTACTTC
NA	TRBV7-8	NA	TRBJ1-5	CASSLLRPVLAGLDQPQHF	TGTGCCAGCAGCTTACTTCGACCTGTCTTGGCGGGGTTAGATCAGCCCCAGCATTTT
NA	TRBV6-2/TRBV6-3	TRBD1	TRBJ1-5	CASSYPDRTHNQPQHF	TGTGCCAGCAGTTACCCGGACAGGACGCACAATCAGCCCCAGCATTTT
NA	TRBV6-6	TRBD1	TRBJ1-3	CASSYSRQGWMGAHSGNTIYF	TGTGCCAGCAGTTACTCCCGACAGGGGTGGATGGGGGCTCACTCTGGAAACACCATATATTTT
NA	TRBV7-2	TRBD1	TRBJ1-6	CASTYGSTGYSPLHF	TGTGCCAGCACCTATGGCTCGACAGGGTATTCACCCCTCCACTTT
many	TRBV5-1	NA	TRBJ1-6	CASSLEGDNSPLHF	TGCGCCAGCAGCTTAGAAGGAGATAATTCACCCCTCCACTTT
few	TRBV5-1	NA	TRBJ1-1	CASSLARAGTNTEAFF	TGCGCCAGCAGCTTGGCCAGGGCAGGGACGAACACTGAAGCTTTCTTT
NA	TRBV11-2	TRBD2	TRBJ2-3	CASSLAGGLTDTQYF	TGTGCCAGCAGCCTAGCGGGGGGGCTGACAGATACGCAGTATTTT
few	TRBV15	NA	TRBJ1-2	CATSSRLYGYTF	TGTGCCACCAGCAGCCGACTCTATGGCTACACCTTC
few	TRBV6-5	NA	TRBJ1-4	CASSYRGRLNEKLFF	TGTGCCAGCAGTTACCGCGGCCGGCTTAATGAAAAACTGTTTTTT
NA	TRBV4-1	NA	TRBJ1-1	CASSPLGQKNTEAFF	TGCGCCAGCAGCCCGCTAGGACAGAAGAACACTGAAGCTTTCTTT
NA	TRBV2	NA	TRBJ1-5	CASSDTYQPQHF	TGTGCCAGCAGTGATACGTATCAGCCCCAGCATTTT
NA	TRBV6-1	TRBD1	TRBJ1-5	CASSKAGGGQPQHF	TGTGCCAGCAGCAAAGCAGGGGGCGGTCAGCCCCAGCATTTT
NA	TRBV7-2	TRBD2	TRBJ2-5	CASSLGLAGATGETQYF	TGTGCCAGCAGCCTGGGACTAGCGGGGGCCACGGGGGAGACCCAGTACTTC
NA	TRBV20-1	NA	TRBJ1-5	CSARDPRYQPQHF	TGCAGTGCTAGAGATCCCAGGTATCAGCCCCAGCATTTT
many	TRBV7-9	NA	TRBJ2-1	CASSLVEPLKFF	TGTGCCAGCAGCTTAGTGGAGCCCCTCAAGTTCTTC
many	TRBV10-1	TRBD1	TRBJ2-3	CASARDRTDTQYF	TGCGCCAGCGCACGGGACAGAACAGATACGCAGTATTTT
few	TRBV29-1	NA	TRBJ1-4	CSVVGGFGEKLFF	TGCAGCGTTGTTGGAGGGTTTGGAGAAAAACTGTTTTTT
many	TRBV7-9	NA	TRBJ1-4	CASSFSVNEKLFF	TGTGCCAGCAGCTTCTCGGTGAATGAAAAACTGTTTTTT
few	TRBV5-1	NA	TRBJ1-4	CASSFGKATNEKLFF	TGCGCCAGCAGCTTTGGGAAAGCAACTAATGAAAAACTGTTTTTT
many	TRBV9	TRBD1	TRBJ2-7	CASSVSGTGKIYEQYF	TGTGCCAGCAGCGTCTCTGGGACAGGCAAAATCTACGAGCAGTACTTC
NA	TRBV7-3	NA	TRBJ2-2	CASSFGGTNTGELFF	TGTGCCAGCAGCTTCGGAGGGACGAACACCGGGGAGCTGTTTTTT
NA	TRBV20-1	NA	TRBJ2-5	CSASGAAGEKTQYF	TGCAGTGCTAGTGGAGCGGCCGGAGAAAAGACCCAGTACTTC
many	TRBV4-1	NA	TRBJ2-3	CASSQDRGGTDTQYF	TGCGCCAGCAGCCAAGATAGGGGAGGCACAGATACGCAGTATTTT
NA	TRBV7-3	TRBD2	TRBJ2-3	CASSLGAGGVTDTQYF	TGTGCCAGCAGCTTAGGAGCGGGGGGTGTCACAGATACGCAGTATTTT
many	TRBV7-9	NA	TRBJ1-6	CASSPSSYNSPLHF	TGTGCCAGCAGCCCCAGCTCCTATAATTCACCCCTCCACTTT
NA	TRBV27	TRBD1	TRBJ2-2	CASSSGQGITGELFF	TGTGCCAGCAGTTCGGGACAGGGGATCACCGGGGAGCTGTTTTTT
many	TRBV7-2	NA	TRBJ2-7	CASSQGWYEQYF	TGTGCCAGCAGCCAAGGGTGGTACGAGCAGTACTTC
few	TRBV28	TRBD1	TRBJ2-2	CASSLSGGRTGELFF	TGTGCCAGCAGTCTCTCAGGGGGAAGGACCGGGGAGCTGTTTTTT
NA	TRBV20-1	TRBD1	TRBJ2-5	CSAPRTGQETQYF	TGCAGTGCTCCTCGGACAGGGCAAGAGACCCAGTACTTC
few	TRBV12-3/TRBV12-4	NA	TRBJ1-1	CASSPRRGVAEAFF	TGTGCCAGCAGCCCCCGCAGGGGTGTCGCTGAAGCTTTCTTT
many	TRBV20-1	NA	TRBJ1-2	CSTLTGIYGYTF	TGCAGTACCTTAACAGGGATCTATGGCTACACCTTC
NA	TRBV29-1	TRBD2	TRBJ2-5	CSGRGLAGEETQYF	TGCAGCGGCAGGGGGCTAGCGGGGGAAGAGACCCAGTACTTC
many	TRBV29-1	TRBD2	TRBJ2-5	CSVDRLAGETQYF	TGCAGCGTTGACAGACTAGCAGGAGAGACCCAGTACTTC
many	TRBV5-6	NA	TRBJ2-7	CASSFVSSYEQYF	TGTGCCAGCAGCTTCGTCAGCTCCTACGAGCAGTACTTC
many	TRBV28	TRBD1	TRBJ2-1	CASLSGGVGNNEQFF	TGTGCCAGCCTTTCAGGGGGCGTGGGAAACAATGAGCAGTTCTTC
few	TRBV3-1	NA	TRBJ2-3	CASSQDQGGPTDTQYF	TGTGCCAGCAGCCAAGATCAAGGGGGACCCACAGATACGCAGTATTTT
few	TRBV4-3	NA	TRBJ1-5	CASSQDRGGGQPQHF	TGCGCCAGCAGCCAAGATCGAGGGGGTGGTCAGCCCCAGCATTTT
NA	TRBV7-2	TRBD2	TRBJ2-1	CASTYSGGAYNEQFF	TGTGCCAGCACCTACAGCGGGGGGGCCTACAATGAGCAGTTCTTC
many	TRBV7-9	NA	TRBJ1-1	CASSRRLDTEAFF	TGTGCCAGCAGCCGCAGATTGGATACTGAAGCTTTCTTT
NA	TRBV6-1	NA	TRBJ2-7	CASRPGRSNSYEQYF	TGTGCCAGCAGACCTGGACGGTCCAACTCCTACGAGCAGTACTTC
many	TRBV7-8	TRBD1	TRBJ1-1	CASSSRQGQGANTEAFF	TGTGCCAGCAGCTCAAGGCAGGGACAGGGGGCTAACACTGAAGCTTTCTTT
few	TRBV27	NA	TRBJ2-5	CASSLSDGLAQYF	TGTGCCAGCAGTTTATCAGATGGGTTGGCCCAGTACTTC
NA	TRBV7-2	TRBD1	TRBJ1-6	CASSFRGPVSPLHF	TGTGCCAGCAGCTTCAGGGGGCCAGTGTCACCCCTCCACTTT
few	TRBV5-4	NA	TRBJ2-3	CASSSQGGDYTDTQYF	TGTGCCAGCAGCTCCCAGGGGGGGGACTACACAGATACGCAGTATTTT
NA	TRBV3-1	NA	TRBJ1-6	CASSHSMEVTPLHF	TGTGCCAGCAGCCACTCCATGGAGGTAACACCCCTCCACTTT
NA	TRBV4-1	NA	TRBJ1-6	CASSPLGRIRRTLHF	TGCGCCAGCAGCCCCCTCGGACGGATTCGTCGCACCCTCCACTTT
few	TRBV28	TRBD1	TRBJ1-4	CASSLRSGGKKLFF	TGTGCCAGCAGTTTAAGGTCAGGGGGAAAAAAACTGTTTTTT